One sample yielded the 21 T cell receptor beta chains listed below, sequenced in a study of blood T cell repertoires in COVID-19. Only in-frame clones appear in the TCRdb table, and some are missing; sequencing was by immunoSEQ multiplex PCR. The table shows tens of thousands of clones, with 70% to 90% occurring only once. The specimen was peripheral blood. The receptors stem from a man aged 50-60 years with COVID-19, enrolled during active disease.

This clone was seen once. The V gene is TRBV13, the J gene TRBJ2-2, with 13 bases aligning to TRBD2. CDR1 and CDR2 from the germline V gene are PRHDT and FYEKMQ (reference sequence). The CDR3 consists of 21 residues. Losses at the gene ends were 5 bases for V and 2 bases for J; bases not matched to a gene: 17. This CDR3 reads CASSNKGGYGLAGANTGELFF. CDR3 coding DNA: TGTGCCAGCAGCAATAAAGGGGGTTATGGACTAGCGGGGGCCAACACCGGGGAGCTGTTTTTT.

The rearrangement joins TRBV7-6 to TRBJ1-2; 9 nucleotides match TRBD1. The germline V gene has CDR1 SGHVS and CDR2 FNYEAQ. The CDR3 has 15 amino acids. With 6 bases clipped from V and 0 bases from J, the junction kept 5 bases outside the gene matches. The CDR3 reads CASSPGTGPNYGYTF. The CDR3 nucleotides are TGTGCCAGCAGTCCCGGGACAGGGCCTAACTATGGCTACACCTTC.

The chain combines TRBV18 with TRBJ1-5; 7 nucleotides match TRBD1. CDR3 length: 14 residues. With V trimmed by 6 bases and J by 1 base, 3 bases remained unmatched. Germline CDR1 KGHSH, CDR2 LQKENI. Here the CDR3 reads CASSQGVSNQPQHF. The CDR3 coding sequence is TGTGCCAGCTCCCAGGGGGTAAGCAATCAGCCCCAGCATTTT.

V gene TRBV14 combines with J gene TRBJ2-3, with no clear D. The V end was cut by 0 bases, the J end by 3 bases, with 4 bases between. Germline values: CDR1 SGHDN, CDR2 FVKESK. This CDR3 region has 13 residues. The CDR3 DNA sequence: TGTGCCAGCAGCCAAGATCTTACAGATACGCAGTATTTT. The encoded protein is CASSQDLTDTQYF.

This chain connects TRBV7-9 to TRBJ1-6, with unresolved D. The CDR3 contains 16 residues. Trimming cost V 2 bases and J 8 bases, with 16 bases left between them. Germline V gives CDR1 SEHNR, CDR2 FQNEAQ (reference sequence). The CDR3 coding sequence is TGTGCCAGCAGCTTACCCGGTATAGGGAGGGATTCACCCCTCCACTTT. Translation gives CASSLPGIGRDSPLHF.

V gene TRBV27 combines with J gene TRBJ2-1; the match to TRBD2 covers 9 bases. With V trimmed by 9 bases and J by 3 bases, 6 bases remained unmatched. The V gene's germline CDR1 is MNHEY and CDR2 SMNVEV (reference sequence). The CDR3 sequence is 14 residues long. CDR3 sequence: CASQSRGGYNEQFF. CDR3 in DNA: TGTGCCAGTCAATCGCGGGGGGGCTACAATGAGCAGTTCTTC.

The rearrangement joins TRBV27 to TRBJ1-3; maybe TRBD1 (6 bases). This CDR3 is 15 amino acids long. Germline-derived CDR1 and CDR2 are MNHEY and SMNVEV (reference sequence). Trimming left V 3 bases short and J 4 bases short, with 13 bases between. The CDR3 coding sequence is TGTGCCAGCAGTTTGAGGGGGATGGCAGGAAACACCATATATTTT. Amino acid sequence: CASSLRGMAGNTIYF.

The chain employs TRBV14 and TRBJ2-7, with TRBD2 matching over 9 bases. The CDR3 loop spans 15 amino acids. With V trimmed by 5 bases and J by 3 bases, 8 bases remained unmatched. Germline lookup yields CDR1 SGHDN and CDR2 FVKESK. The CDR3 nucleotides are TGTGCCAGCAGCGTCCTAGCGGGGAGTTACTACGAGCAGTACTTC. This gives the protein CASSVLAGSYYEQYF.

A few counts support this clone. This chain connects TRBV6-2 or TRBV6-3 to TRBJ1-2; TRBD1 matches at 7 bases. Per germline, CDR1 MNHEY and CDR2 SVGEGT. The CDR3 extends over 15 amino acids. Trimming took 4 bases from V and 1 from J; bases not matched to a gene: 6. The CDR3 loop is CASSLKQGNNYGYTF. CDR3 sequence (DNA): TGTGCCAGCAGTTTGAAACAGGGGAATAACTATGGCTACACCTTC.

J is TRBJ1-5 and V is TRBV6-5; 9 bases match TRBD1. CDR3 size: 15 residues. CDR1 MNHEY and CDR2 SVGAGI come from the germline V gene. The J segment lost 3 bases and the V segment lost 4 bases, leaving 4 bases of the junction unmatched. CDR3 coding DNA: TGTGCCAGCAGTTTTGGGACAGGGCCCAATCAGCCCCAGCATTTT. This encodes CASSFGTGPNQPQHF.

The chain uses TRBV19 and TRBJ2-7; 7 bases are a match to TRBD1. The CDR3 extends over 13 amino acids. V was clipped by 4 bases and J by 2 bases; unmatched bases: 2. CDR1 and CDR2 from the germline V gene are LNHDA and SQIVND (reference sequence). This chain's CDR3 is CASSTGQTYEQYF. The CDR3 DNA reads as TGTGCCAGTAGTACGGGACAGACCTACGAGCAGTACTTC.

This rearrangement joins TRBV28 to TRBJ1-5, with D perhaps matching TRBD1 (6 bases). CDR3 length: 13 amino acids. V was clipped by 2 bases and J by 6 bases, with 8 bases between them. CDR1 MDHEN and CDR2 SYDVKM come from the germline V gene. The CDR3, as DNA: TGTGCCAGCAGTTTAAGGGGGAGTCAGCCCCAGCATTTT. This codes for CASSLRGSQPQHF.

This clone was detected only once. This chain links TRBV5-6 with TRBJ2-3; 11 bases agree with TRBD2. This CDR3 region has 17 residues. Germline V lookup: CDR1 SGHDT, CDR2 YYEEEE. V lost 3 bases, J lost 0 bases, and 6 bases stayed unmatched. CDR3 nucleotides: TGTGCCAGCAGCTCCGCCCGACTAGCGGGGAGCACAGATACGCAGTATTTT. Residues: CASSSARLAGSTDTQYF.

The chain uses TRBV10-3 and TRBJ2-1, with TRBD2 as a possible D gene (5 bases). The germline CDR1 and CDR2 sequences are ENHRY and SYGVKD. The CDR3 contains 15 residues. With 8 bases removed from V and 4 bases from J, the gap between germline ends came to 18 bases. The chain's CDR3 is CAILLEASPYNEQFF. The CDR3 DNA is TGTGCCATCCTTCTGGAGGCCAGTCCGTACAATGAGCAGTTCTTC.

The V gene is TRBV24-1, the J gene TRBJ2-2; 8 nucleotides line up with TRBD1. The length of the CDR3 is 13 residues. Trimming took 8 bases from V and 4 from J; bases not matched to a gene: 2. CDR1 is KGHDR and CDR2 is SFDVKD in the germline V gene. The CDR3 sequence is CATKDRVTGELFF. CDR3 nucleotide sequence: TGTGCCACCAAGGACAGGGTCACCGGGGAGCTGTTTTTT.

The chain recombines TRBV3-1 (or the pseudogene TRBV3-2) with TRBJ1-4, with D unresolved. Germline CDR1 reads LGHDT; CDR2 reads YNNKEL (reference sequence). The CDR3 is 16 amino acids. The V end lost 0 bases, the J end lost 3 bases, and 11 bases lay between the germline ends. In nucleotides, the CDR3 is TGTGCCAGCAGCCAAGATACGAGGAATCCTAATGAAAAACTGTTTTTT. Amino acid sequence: CASSQDTRNPNEKLFF.

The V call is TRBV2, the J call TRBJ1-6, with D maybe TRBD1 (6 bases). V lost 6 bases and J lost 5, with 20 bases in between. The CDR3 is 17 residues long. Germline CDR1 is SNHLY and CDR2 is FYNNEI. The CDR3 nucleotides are TGTGCCAGCAGCGCAGGCCGTTGGACAGTAGATAATTCACCCCTCCACTTT. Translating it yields CASSAGRWTVDNSPLHF.

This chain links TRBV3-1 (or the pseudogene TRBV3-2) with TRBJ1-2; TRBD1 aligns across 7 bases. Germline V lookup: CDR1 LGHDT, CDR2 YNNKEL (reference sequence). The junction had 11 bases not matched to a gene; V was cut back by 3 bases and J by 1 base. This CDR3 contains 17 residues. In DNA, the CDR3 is TGTGCCAGCAGCCATAGGGACAGTAGAATAAGTAACTATGGCTACACCTTC. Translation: CASSHRDSRISNYGYTF.

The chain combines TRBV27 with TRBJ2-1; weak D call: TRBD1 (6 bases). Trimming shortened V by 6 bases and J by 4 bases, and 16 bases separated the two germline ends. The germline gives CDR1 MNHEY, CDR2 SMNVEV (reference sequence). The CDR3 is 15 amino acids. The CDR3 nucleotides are TGTGCCAGCAGCCAAGACAGGACGCTTTACAATGAGCAGTTCTTC. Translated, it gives CASSQDRTLYNEQFF.

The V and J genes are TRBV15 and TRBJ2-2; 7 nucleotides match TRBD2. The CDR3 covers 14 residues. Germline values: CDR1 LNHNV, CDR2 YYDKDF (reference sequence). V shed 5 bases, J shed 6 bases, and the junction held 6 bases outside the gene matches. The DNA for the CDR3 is TGTGCCACCAGCGGGGATCGGGGGGCCGGGGAGCTGTTTTTT. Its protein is CATSGDRGAGELFF. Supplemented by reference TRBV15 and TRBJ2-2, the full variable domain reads DAMVIQNPRYQVTQFGKPVTLSCSQTLNHNVMYWYQQKSSQAPKLLFHYYDKDFNNEADTPDNFQSRRPNTSFCFLDIRSPGLGDTAMYLCATSGDRGAGELFFGEGSRLTVL.

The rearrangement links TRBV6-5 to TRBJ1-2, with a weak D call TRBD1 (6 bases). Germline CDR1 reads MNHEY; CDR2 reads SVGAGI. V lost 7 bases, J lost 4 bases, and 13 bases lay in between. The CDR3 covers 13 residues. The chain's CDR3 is CASTPGVSYGYTF. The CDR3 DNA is TGTGCCAGCACCCCAGGGGTTTCCTATGGCTACACCTTC.